Below are 15 T cell receptor beta chains sequenced from a single sample in a study of metastatic and nonmetastatic thyroid tumors. TCRdb re-processed the PCR reads through MiXCR. The top ten hold 3.5% to 5% of the sample, which has roughly 53,000 clones, around 20% seen once. All patients were untreated before thyroid surgery. Input material: blood. These receptors came from a female donor with papillary thyroid cancer or a benign thyroid nodule (not recorded which). Some clones in this sample may be carry-over from other donors' samples.

In this sample, this clone turned up many times. CDR3 sequence reads: CASSLRFPGNTIYF. The CDR3 coding sequence is TGTGCCAGCAGTTTACGGTTTCCTGGAAACACCATATATTTT. The rearrangement joins TRBV27 to TRBJ1-3, with D hard to call. The V and J ends lost 2 bases and 2 bases respectively, with 7 bases between them. The length of the CDR3 is 14 residues. Germline CDR1 is MNHEY and CDR2 is SMNVEV (reference sequence).

This clone was detected many times. The chain couples TRBV7-8 to TRBJ2-3; TRBD2 aligns across 11 bases. Germline CDR1 reads SGHVS; CDR2 reads FQNEAQ. CDR3 length: 16 residues. V shed 9 bases and J 0 bases; nucleotides not matched to a gene: 8. DNA for the CDR3: TGTGCCAGTGTGCCGACTAGCGGGGCTAGCACAGATACGCAGTATTTT. Translating gives CASVPTSGASTDTQYF.

By proportion, this clone is medium-sized. CDR3 loop: CASSFFRPRDNSPLHF. The CDR3 DNA sequence: TGCGCCAGCAGCTTTTTTCGACCCAGGGATAATTCACCCCTCCACTTT. The chain employs TRBV5-1 and TRBJ1-6; D may be TRBD1 (5 bases). CDR3 length: 16 amino acids. In germline, CDR1 is SGHRS, CDR2 YFSETQ. V lost 2 bases to trimming and J lost 5 bases, with 14 bases between them. Based on the CDR3 plus reference TRBV5-1 and TRBJ1-6, the full variable domain is KAGVTQTPRYLIKTRGQQVTLSCSPISGHRSVSWYQQTPGQGLQFLFEYFSETQRNKGNFPGRFSGRQFSNSRSEMNVSTLELGDSALYLCASSFFRPRDNSPLHFGNGTRLTVT.

This clone was recorded many times. The J gene is TRBJ1-5, the V gene TRBV5-6; D remains unclear. Germline CDR1 and CDR2: SGHDT and YYEEEE. This CDR3 contains 14 residues. V was shortened by 4 bases and J by 6 bases, with 14 bases between the two germline ends. CDR3 residues: CASSMERDGQPQHF. The CDR3 coding sequence is TGTGCCAGCAGCATGGAAAGGGATGGTCAGCCCCAGCATTTT.

In its sample, this clone was seen many times. V gene TRBV19 combines with J gene TRBJ1-3; 9 bases map to TRBD1. Germline CDR1 and CDR2: LNHDA and SQIVND (reference sequence). The CDR3 sequence is 13 residues long. J lost 2 bases, V lost 9 bases, and 2 bases had no gene match. Here the CDR3 reads CASRQGAGNTIYF. In DNA form, the CDR3 reads TGTGCCAGCCGACAGGGGGCTGGAAACACCATATATTTT.

This clone was detected ten times or more. DNA of the CDR3: TGTGCCAGCAGTTTAGCTGAGACCCAGTACTTC. Translating gives CASSLAETQYF. The rearrangement uses TRBV12-3 or TRBV12-4 and TRBJ2-5, with D unresolved. The CDR3 has 11 residues. Trimming removed 0 bases at V and 5 bases at J, with 1 base between.

This clone was recorded many times. The gene calls are TRBV18 and TRBJ1-5; no definite D call. Germline-derived CDR1 and CDR2 are KGHSH and LQKENI. This CDR3 has 15 amino acids. V lost 0 bases and J 6 bases, leaving 12 bases between the germline ends. Written as DNA, the CDR3 is TGTGCCAGCTCACCACCAGGGTCGGGGTCTCAGCCCCAGCATTTT. As protein: CASSPPGSGSQPQHF.

This chain connects TRBV2 to TRBJ2-3; 9 positions match TRBD2. Germline CDR1 SNHLY, CDR2 FYNNEI. V was pared by 2 bases and J by 2 bases, with 11 bases of the junction left unmatched. This CDR3 has 18 residues. The CDR3 DNA follows: TGTGCCAGCAGTGAACGGGCGGGAGGGGTTCTAGCCACAGATACGCAGTATTTT. Residues: CASSERAGGVLATDTQYF.

At least ten counts were recorded for this clone. The chain recombines TRBV19 with TRBJ2-1; 8 bases fit TRBD1. Germline V gene data show CDR1 as LNHDA and CDR2 as SQIVND (reference sequence). There are 15 residues in the CDR3. Trimming removed 5 bases from V and 0 bases from J; junction bases left unmatched: 3. The CDR3 sequence: CASSPGQVSYNEQFF. The CDR3 bases are TGTGCCAGTAGTCCGGGACAGGTCTCCTACAATGAGCAGTTCTTC.

Points on this clone: One junction end does not reproduce the germline sequence, and a read error may be involved. The rearrangement joins TRBV11-2 to TRBJ1-3; D is unclear. Germline V CDR1 and CDR2: SGHAT, FQNNGV. The CDR3 spans 14 residues. The CDR3 sequence: CASSFAWSGSTIYF. The CDR3, as DNA: TGTGCCAGCAGCTTTGCATGGTCTGGAAGCACCATATATTTT.

This clone was counted many times. The chain recombines TRBV7-6 with TRBJ1-3, with D maybe TRBD1 (6 bases). Germline assignment: CDR1 SGHVS and CDR2 FNYEAQ. This CDR3 has 14 residues. Between the trimmed V and J ends, which lost 5 bases and 10 bases, there was a span of 18 bases. The CDR3 spells CASSPAAGANTIYF. CDR3 bases: TGTGCCAGCAGCCCAGCGGCAGGGGCAAATACCATATATTTT.

The table lists this clone with many counts. The V and J genes are TRBV30 and TRBJ1-5; a weak D match, TRBD1 (5 bases). Germline V gene lookup returns CDR1 GTSNPN and CDR2 SVGIG (reference sequence). Trimming took 2 bases from V and 0 from J, leaving 17 bases between them. The CDR3 totals 17 residues. The DNA for the CDR3 is TGTGCCTGGAGTAGCAGTATCGGACATTATAGCAATCAGCCCCAGCATTTT. Translated: CAWSSSIGHYSNQPQHF.

This clone was seen ten or more times. The chain combines TRBV27 with TRBJ2-5, with 9 positions matching TRBD2. The V and J ends lost 8 bases and 0 bases, in that order; junction bases with no gene match: 19. Germline V lookup: CDR1 MNHEY, CDR2 SMNVEV (reference sequence). CDR3 size: 19 residues. This chain's CDR3 is CASGHPVLAGVGYQETQYF. DNA for the CDR3: TGTGCCAGCGGACATCCCGTCTTAGCGGGAGTGGGGTACCAAGAGACCCAGTACTTC.

The table lists this clone with many counts. The chain recombines TRBV10-2 with TRBJ2-2, with a possible D match to TRBD1 (5 bases). The V gene's germline CDR1 is WSHSY and CDR2 SAAADI. Deletions cut 5 bases from V and 6 bases from J, with 16 bases between. The CDR3 length is 15 residues. The CDR3 nucleotides are TGCGCCAGCAGTCGACAGATTCCCAACGCCGGGGAGCTGTTTTTT. The encoded protein is CASSRQIPNAGELFF.

This clone has more than one count but fewer than ten. One end of the junction is discordant with germline, which a read error may explain. The chain joins TRBV28 to TRBJ1-1; TRBD1 matches at 7 bases. The V gene's germline CDR1 is MDHEN and CDR2 SYDVKM. CDR3 size: 13 residues. The CDR3 sequence is CTSSLTGDTEAFF. The CDR3 DNA reads TGTACCAGCAGTTTAACAGGGGACACTGAAGCTTTCTTC. Variable domain in full (rest from reference TRBV28 and TRBJ1-1): DVKVTQSSRYLVKRTGEKVFLECVQDMDHENMFWYRQDPGLGLRLIYFSYDVKMKEKGDIPEGYSVSREKKERFSLILESASTNQTSMYLCTSSLTGDTEAFFGQGTRLTVV.